Included here is one T cell receptor beta chain sequence, with context. The data belong to a study of blood T cell repertoires in COVID-19. Original handling: Reference gene primer amplification in the assay estimated nucleated cell counts. Data came from immunoSEQ multiplex PCR; TCRdb stores just in-frame clones and leaves some out. D and trimming come from the DNA, and the V and J calls and clone size come from that table. Here the sample spans about 120,000 clones, roughly 91% being singletons. The CDR3 consists of 13 residues. Germline V lookup: CDR1 SGHTA, CDR2 FQGNSA. V lost 1 base, J lost 5 bases, and 6 bases lay in between.

This clonotype originated in a man between 60 and 75 years old with COVID-19, enrolled during active disease. The chain couples TRBV7-2 to TRBJ1-5; no definite D call. The source material was peripheral blood. CDR3 sequence reads: CASSLVADQPQHF. CDR3 in DNA: TGTGCCAGCAGCTTAGTTGCGGATCAGCCCCAGCATTTT.